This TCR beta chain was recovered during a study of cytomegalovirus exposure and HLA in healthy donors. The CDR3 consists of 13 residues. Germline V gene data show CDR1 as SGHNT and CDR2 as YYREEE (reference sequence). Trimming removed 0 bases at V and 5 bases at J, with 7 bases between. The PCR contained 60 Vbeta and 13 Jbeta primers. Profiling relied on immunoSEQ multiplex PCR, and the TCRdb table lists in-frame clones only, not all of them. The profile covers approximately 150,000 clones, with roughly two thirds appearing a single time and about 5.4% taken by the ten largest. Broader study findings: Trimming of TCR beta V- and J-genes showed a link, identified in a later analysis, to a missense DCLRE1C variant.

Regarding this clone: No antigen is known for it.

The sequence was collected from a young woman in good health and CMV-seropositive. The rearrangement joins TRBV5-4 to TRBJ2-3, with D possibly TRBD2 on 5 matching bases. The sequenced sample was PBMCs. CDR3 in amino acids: CASSLAGEDTQYF. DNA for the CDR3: TGTGCCAGCAGCTTGGCCGGGGAAGATACGCAGTATTTT.